This T cell receptor beta chain comes out of a study of tumor-infiltrating lymphocytes in localized non-small cell lung cancer. Broader study findings: Not all patients were TCR sequenced, owing to tissue quantity. Tumor T-cell fraction from TCR sequencing was not associated with recurrence-free survival (p = 0.61).

This CDR3 comprises 15 residues. J gave up 3 bases and V 2 bases, and 4 bases lay outside the gene matches. Germline assignment: CDR1 SGHDT and CDR2 YYEEEE. As for this clone: Its antigen remains unidentified.

Here immunoSEQ multiplex PCR was the method, and the copy in TCRdb shows in-frame clones only, minus some. Here the sample spans some 14,000 clones, about 77% being singletons. What was sequenced was lung tumor tissue. This chain joins TRBV5-6 and TRBJ2-3; 9 nucleotides match TRBD2. The TCR sequence derives from a human donor with non-small cell lung cancer. The CDR3 reads CASSFWRGGTDTQYF. DNA of the CDR3: TGTGCCAGCAGCTTTTGGCGGGGGGGAACAGATACGCAGTATTTT.